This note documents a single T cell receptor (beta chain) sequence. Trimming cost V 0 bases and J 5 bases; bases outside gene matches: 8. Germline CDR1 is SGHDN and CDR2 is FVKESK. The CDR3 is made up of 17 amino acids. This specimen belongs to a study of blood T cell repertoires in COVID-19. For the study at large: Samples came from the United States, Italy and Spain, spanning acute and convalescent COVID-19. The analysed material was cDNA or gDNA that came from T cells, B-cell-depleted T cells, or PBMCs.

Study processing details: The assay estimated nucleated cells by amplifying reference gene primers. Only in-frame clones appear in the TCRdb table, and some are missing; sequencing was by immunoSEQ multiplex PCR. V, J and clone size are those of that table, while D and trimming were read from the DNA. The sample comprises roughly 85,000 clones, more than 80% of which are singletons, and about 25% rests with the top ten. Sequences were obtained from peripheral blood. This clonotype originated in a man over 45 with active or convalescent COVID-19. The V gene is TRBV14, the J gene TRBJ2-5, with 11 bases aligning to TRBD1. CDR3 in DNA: TGTGCCAGCAGCCAAGATTTTTGGACAGGGGGCGAGGAGACCCAGTACTTC. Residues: CASSQDFWTGGEETQYF.